The rows below give T cell receptor beta chains drawn from one sample of a study of T cells expressing NK-cell markers. TCRdb re-analyzed the 5' RACE reads; it lists each CDR3 protein once, without DNA. The sample has 150,000 to 170,000 distinct CDR3 sequences, and its top ten clones hold 37%. The sample taken for sequencing was blood T cells: a sorted CD56 or NKG2C T cell subset, CD4+ or CD8+ T cells, or bulk PBMC T cells (not recorded which). The source is a woman aged 45-59 years in good health. Each CDR3 is given with its conserved first and last residue.

v_call	j_call	cdr3_aa
TRBV5-5	TRBJ2-1	CASKEQGAPEQFF
TRBV30	TRBJ2-1	CAWTEGREFSYNEQFF
TRBV6-6	TRBJ2-2	CASSTQAGLNTGELFF
TRBV20-1	TRBJ2-4	CSARVSSGRWENIQYF
TRBV27	TRBJ2-5	CASGLPGQTKETQYF
TRBV4-1	TRBJ2-7	CASSQGTDSSYEQYF
TRBV7-6	TRBJ2-1	CASSRTGSSYNEQFF
TRBV6-6	TRBJ2-2	CASGRQPNTGELFF
TRBV11-2	TRBJ2-5	CASSPHPSGSFQETQYF
TRBV7-9	TRBJ2-7	CASSLGTGGLAGIRSYEQYF
TRBV27	TRBJ1-1	CASSFVATSLEAFF
TRBV7-2	TRBJ1-2	CASSLVPPGNGYTF
TRBV4-1	TRBJ2-7	CASSHVAGGVYEQYF
TRBV6-5	TRBJ2-5	CASTSTGALQETQYF
TRBV4-1	TRBJ2-2	CASSQDPGQGGELFF
TRBV5-6	TRBJ2-7	CASRPRVRDYEQYF
TRBV24-1	TRBJ2-7	CATSDPRTGYEQYF
TRBV7-8	TRBJ1-1	CASSSAPSLGMNTEAFF
TRBV10-3	TRBJ1-5	CAISDGRPNQPQHF
TRBV19	TRBJ2-2	CASSMTSAGYTGELFF
TRBV24-1	TRBJ2-3	CATTSGAADTQYF
TRBV27	TRBJ2-1	CASSLWGGREQFF
TRBV10-3	TRBJ1-2	CAISVGEAGYGYTF
TRBV7-8	TRBJ1-1	CASSLRGANTEAFF
TRBV19	TRBJ2-1	CASSIVWGSYNEQFF
TRBV19	TRBJ1-5	CASSIGHAVPQHF
TRBV18	TRBJ1-5	CASSPTSGEKPQHF
TRBV2	TRBJ1-5	CASRDSSNSNQPQHF
TRBV6-2/TRBV6-3	TRBJ2-1	CASSSLTSEVPYNEQFF
TRBV7-2	TRBJ2-7	CASSFGSGEGDEQYF
TRBV5-5	TRBJ2-3	CASISLGVRGTDTQYF
TRBV12-3/TRBV12-4	TRBJ2-5	CASSRLADTKEPGETQYF
TRBV18	TRBJ2-4	CASSRDSTGKNIQYF
TRBV5-4	TRBJ1-1	CASSEQGTGVNTEAFF
TRBV12-3/TRBV12-4	TRBJ1-1	CASSLGGHTEAFF
TRBV24-1	TRBJ2-1	CAVADRSYNEQFF
TRBV11-2	TRBJ2-1	CASSLEYGSGSYNEQFF
TRBV5-1	TRBJ2-7	CASSFEGLREQYF
TRBV27	TRBJ1-5	CASSAGQGAIQPQHF
TRBV6-5	TRBJ2-7	CASSSEGATYEQYF
TRBV3-1	TRBJ1-4	CASSHAQQLNEKLFF
TRBV27	TRBJ2-7	CASRSGADGSYEQYF
TRBV7-2	TRBJ2-6	CASSLSGSPVLTF
TRBV27	TRBJ2-5	CASSTGLGQETQYF
TRBV5-1	TRBJ1-4	CASSETVTEKLFF
TRBV2	TRBJ2-7	CASRGGVEQYF
TRBV14	TRBJ2-5	CASSRLGLAGDNQETQYF
TRBV2	TRBJ2-1	CASSEAQRGEQFF
TRBV11-2	TRBJ2-1	CASSLGGTRQFF
TRBV27	TRBJ2-7	CASSPYTGTGGEQYF
TRBV9	TRBJ2-3	CASSVGLAGVTDTQYF
TRBV27	TRBJ2-1	CASKFGVEQFF
TRBV27	TRBJ2-3	CASSQGASGIRFTDTQYF
TRBV12-3/TRBV12-4	TRBJ1-5	CASSLEGRANQPQHF
TRBV7-8	TRBJ2-1	CASSLVVSESTFRYNEQFF
TRBV29-1	TRBJ2-7	CSARLSSYEQYF
TRBV25-1	TRBJ1-5	CASSEYSDQPQHF
TRBV29-1	TRBJ1-4	CSVGTANNEKLFF
TRBV20-1	TRBJ2-1	CSATAPGRNEQFF